This T cell receptor beta chain emerged from a study of T cell responses to AZD1222 COVID-19 vaccine. Study conclusions and caveats: Scientists sampled the repertoires only once the peak T cell response had passed.

A note on this clone: Its antigen is currently unknown.

Assay used: immunoSEQ multiplex PCR; TCRdb lists only in-frame clones, some missing. The repertoire holds fewer than 150,000 clones, approximately 88% seen once, with under 9% in the top ten. The germline gives CDR1 SGDLS, CDR2 YYNGEE. V lost 0 bases and J 3 bases, leaving 3 bases between the germline ends. The CDR3 sequence is 13 residues long. The starting material was peripheral blood, obtained on day 0 of AZD1222 vaccination. This sequence originates from an adult in good health. V and J are TRBV9 and TRBJ2-2; D gene uncertain. In DNA form, the CDR3 reads TGTGCCAGCAGCGTAGAGCACACCGGGGAGCTGTTTTTT. This translates into CASSVEHTGELFF. The full variable domain, in which reference TRBV9 and TRBJ2-2 provide the parts outside the CDR3, is DSGVTQTPKHLITATGQRVTLRCSPRSGDLSVYWYQQSLDQGLQFLIQYYNGEERAKGNILERFSAQQFPDLHSELNLSSLELGDSALYFCASSVEHTGELFFGEGSRLTVL.